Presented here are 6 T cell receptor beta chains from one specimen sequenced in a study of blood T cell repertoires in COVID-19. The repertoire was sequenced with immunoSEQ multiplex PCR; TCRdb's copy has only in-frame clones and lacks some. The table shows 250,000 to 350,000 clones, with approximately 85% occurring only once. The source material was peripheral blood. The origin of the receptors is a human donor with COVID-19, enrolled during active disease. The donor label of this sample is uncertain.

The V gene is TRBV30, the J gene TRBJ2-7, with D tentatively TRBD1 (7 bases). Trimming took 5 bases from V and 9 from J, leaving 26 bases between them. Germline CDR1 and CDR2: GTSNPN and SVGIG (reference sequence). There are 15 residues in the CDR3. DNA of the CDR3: TGTGCCTGGCTTCCCCTGGGGCGGGACAGAGGCGGGCAGTACTTC. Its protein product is CAWLPLGRDRGGQYF.

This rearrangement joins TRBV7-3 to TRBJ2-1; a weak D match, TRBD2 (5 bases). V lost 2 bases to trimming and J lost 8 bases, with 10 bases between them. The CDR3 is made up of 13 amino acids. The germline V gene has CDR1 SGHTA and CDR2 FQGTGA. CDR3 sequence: CASSLPGIDEQFF. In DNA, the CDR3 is TGTGCCAGCAGCTTACCGGGAATTGATGAGCAGTTCTTC. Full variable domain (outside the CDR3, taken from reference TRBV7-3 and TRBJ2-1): GAGVSQTPSNKVTEKGKYVELRCDPISGHTALYWYRQSLGQGPEFLIYFQGTGAADDSGLPNDRFFAVRPEGSVSTLKIQRTERGDSAVYLCASSLPGIDEQFFGPGTRLTVL.

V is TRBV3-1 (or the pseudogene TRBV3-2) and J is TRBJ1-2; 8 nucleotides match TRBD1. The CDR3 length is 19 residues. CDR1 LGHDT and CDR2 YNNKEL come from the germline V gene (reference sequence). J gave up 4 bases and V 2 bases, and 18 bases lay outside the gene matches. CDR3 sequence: CASSQMGWGQEGIGYGYTF. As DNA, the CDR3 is TGTGCCAGCAGCCAAATGGGATGGGGACAGGAGGGGATCGGCTATGGCTACACCTTC.

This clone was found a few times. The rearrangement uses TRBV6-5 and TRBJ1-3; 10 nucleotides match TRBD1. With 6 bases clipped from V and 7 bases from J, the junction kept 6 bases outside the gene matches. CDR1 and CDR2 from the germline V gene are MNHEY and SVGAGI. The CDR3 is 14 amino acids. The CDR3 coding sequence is TGTGCCAGCAGCTGGGACAGGGGAGGCAACACCATATATTTT. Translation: CASSWDRGGNTIYF.

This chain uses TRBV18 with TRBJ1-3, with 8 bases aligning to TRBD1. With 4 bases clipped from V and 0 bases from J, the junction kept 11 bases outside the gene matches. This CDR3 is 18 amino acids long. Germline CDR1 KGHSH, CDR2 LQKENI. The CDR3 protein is CASSRTSRDRSSGNTIYF. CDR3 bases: TGTGCCAGCTCACGGACGTCCCGGGACAGGAGCTCTGGAAACACCATATATTTT. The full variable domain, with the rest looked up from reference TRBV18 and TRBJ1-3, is NAGVMQNPRHLVRRRGQEARLRCSPMKGHSHVYWYRQLPEEGLKFMVYLQKENIIDESGMPKERFSAEFPKEGPSILRIQQVVRGDSAAYFCASSRTSRDRSSGNTIYFGEGSWLTVV.

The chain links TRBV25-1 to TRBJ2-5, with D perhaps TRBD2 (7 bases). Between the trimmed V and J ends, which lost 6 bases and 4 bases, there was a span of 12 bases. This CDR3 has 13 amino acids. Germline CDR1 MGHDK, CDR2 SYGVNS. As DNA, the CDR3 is TGTGCCAGCAGGGCGGGGGACACAGAGACCCAGTACTTC. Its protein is CASRAGDTETQYF.